The clone carrying this T cell receptor beta chain appeared once. The sampling schedule covered blood at baseline, cycle 4 day 1, and cycle 7 day 1. The record originates from a study of OX40 agonist ivuxolimab in advanced cancers. Repertoires were generated with immunoSEQ multiplex PCR, while TCRdb's copy carries only in-frame clones and drops some. The sample consists of nearly 65,000 clones, approximately 90% of them appearing once. The CDR3 consists of 18 residues. V shed 0 bases, J shed 2 bases, and the junction held 10 bases outside the gene matches. Germline V gene sequence: CDR1 SGDLS, CDR2 YYNGEE.

The chain joins TRBV9 to TRBJ2-2, with 7 bases lining up with TRBD2. The clonotype originates from an adult with an advanced solid tumor such as melanoma, head and neck, liver or kidney cancer. Sequencing was performed on CD4+ or CD8+ T cells sorted from blood, taken in a trial of the OX40 agonist ivuxolimab. The CDR3 protein is CASSVATWSSGNTGELFF. As DNA, the CDR3 is TGTGCCAGCAGCGTAGCTACGTGGTCTAGCGGAAACACCGGGGAGCTGTTTTTT.